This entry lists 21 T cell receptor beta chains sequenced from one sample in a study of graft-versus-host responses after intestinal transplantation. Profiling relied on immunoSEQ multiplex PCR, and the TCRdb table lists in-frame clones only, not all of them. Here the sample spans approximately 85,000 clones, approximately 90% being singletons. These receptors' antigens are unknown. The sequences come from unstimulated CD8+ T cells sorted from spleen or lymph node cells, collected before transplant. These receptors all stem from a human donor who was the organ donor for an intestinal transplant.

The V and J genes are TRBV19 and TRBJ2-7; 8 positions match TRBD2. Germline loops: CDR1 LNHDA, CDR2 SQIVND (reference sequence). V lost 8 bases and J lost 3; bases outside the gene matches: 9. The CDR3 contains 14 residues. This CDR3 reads CASQATGGIYEQYF. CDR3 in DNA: TGTGCCAGTCAGGCGACGGGAGGGATCTACGAGCAGTACTTC. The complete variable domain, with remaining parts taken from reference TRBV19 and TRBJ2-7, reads DGGITQSPKYLFRKEGQNVTLSCEQNLNHDAMYWYRQDPGQGLRLIYYSQIVNDFQKGDIAEGYSVSREKKESFPLTVTSAQKNPTAFYLCASQATGGIYEQYFGPGTRLTVT.

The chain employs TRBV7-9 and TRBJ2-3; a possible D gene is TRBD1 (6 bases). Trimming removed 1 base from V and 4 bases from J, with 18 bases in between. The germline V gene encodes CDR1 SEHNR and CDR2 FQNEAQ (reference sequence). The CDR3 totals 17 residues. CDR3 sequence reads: CASSLGRGGKNSDTQYF. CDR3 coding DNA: TGTGCCAGCAGCTTAGGCAGGGGCGGTAAAAATTCAGATACGCAGTATTTT.

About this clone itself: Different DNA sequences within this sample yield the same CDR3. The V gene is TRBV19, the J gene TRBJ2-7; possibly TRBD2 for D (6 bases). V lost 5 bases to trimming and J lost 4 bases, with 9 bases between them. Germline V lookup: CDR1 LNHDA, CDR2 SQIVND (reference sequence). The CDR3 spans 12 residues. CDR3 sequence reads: CASSGGSYEQYF. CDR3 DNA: TGTGCCAGTAGTGGAGGGAGTTACGAGCAGTACTTC.

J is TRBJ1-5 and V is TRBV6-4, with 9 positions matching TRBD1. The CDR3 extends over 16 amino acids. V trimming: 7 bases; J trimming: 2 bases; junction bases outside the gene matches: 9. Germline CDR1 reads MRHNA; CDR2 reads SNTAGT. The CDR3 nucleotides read TGTGCCAGCACCCGACCCGACAGGGGGGGCAATCAGCCCCAGCATTTT. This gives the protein CASTRPDRGGNQPQHF.

CDR3 coding DNA: TGTGCCAGCAGTTACTCAACCATGGACGCCGATGAAAAACTGTTTTTT. This sequence encodes CASSYSTMDADEKLFF. The J gene is TRBJ1-4, the V gene TRBV6-5; no reliable D call. The germline V gene encodes CDR1 MNHEY and CDR2 SVGAGI. The V gene lost 0 bases and the J gene lost 6 bases, with 14 bases spanning the gap. The CDR3 length is 16 residues.

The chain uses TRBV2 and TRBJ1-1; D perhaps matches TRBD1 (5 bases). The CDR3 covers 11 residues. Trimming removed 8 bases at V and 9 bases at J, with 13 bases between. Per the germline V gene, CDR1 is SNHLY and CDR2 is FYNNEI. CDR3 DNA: TGTGCCAGCCTGTTAGGGGTAAAAGCTTTCTTT. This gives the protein CASLLGVKAFF.

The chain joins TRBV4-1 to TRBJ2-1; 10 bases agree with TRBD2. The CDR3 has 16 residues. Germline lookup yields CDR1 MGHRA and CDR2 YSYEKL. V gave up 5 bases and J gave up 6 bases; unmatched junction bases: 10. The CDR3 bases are TGCGCCAGCAGCTCCCTAGCGGGGGATATCCGCAATGAGCAGTTCTTC. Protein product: CASSSLAGDIRNEQFF.

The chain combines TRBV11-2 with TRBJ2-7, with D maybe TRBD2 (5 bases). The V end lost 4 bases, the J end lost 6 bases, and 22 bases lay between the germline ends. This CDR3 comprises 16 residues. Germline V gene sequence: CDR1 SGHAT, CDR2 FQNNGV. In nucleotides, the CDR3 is TGTGCCAGCAGCTGGGCAAGTGGCCCAGAGGGTGGCGAGCAGTACTTC. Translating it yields CASSWASGPEGGEQYF.

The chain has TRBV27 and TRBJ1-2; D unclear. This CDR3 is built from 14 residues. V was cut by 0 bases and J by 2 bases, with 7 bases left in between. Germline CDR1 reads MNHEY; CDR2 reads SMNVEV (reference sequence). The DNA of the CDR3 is TGTGCCAGCAGTTTATCATTCAGGAACTATGGCTACACCTTC. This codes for CASSLSFRNYGYTF.

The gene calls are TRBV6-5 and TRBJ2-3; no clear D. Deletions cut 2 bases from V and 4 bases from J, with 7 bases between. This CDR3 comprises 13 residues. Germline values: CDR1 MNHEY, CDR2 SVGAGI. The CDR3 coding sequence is TGTGCCAGCAGTTACGCGTCCGCAGATACGCAGTATTTT. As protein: CASSYASADTQYF.

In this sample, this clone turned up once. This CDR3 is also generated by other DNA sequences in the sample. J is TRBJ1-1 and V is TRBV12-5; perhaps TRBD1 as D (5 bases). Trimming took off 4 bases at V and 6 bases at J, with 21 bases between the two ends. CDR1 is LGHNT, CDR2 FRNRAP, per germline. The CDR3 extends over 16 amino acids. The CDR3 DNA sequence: TGTGCTAGTGGTTGGGGGACGGGGCAGCCAAACCCTGAAGCTTTCTTT. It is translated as CASGWGTGQPNPEAFF. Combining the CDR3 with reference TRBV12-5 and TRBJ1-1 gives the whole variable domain DARVTQTPRHKVTEMGQEVTMRCQPILGHNTVFWYRQTMMQGLELLAYFRNRAPLDDSGMPKDRFSAEMPDATLATLKIQPSEPRDSAVYFCASGWGTGQPNPEAFFGQGTRLTVV.

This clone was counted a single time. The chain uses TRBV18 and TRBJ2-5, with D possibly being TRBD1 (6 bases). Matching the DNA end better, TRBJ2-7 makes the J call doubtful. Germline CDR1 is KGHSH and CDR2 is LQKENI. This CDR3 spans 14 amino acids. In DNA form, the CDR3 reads TGTGCCAGCTCCCGACCCACAGGGTACTACGAGCAGTACTTC. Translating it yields CASSRPTGYYEQYF.

The CDR3 DNA reads as TGCGCCAGCAGCCAAGATGGGAGGGGGGACACTGAAGCTTTCTTT. This gives the protein CASSQDGRGDTEAFF. J is TRBJ1-1 and V is TRBV4-1; D perhaps matches TRBD1 (6 bases). The CDR3 is made up of 15 amino acids. V lost 0 bases and J lost 3, with 11 bases in between. Germline V gene data show CDR1 as MGHRA and CDR2 as YSYEKL.

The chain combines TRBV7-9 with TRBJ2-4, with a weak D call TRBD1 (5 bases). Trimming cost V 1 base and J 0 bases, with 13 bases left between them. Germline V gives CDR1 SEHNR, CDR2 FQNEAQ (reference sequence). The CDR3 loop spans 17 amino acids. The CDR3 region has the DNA TGTGCCAGCAGCTTAGAGGCAGGGCCGCTAGCCAAAAACATTCAGTACTTC. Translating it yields CASSLEAGPLAKNIQYF.

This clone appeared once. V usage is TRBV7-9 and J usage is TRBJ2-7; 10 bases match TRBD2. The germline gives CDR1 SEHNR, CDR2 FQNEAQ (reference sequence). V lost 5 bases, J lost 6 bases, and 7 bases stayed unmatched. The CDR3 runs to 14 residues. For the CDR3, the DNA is TGTGCCAGCAGCGGAGCTAGCGGGAGTGGCGAGCAGTACTTC. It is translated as CASSGASGSGEQYF.

Here the CDR3 DNA reads TGTGCCAGCAGCTTAACTGGCCCGAATGAGCAGTTCTTC. Its protein product is CASSLTGPNEQFF. V is TRBV7-3 and J is TRBJ2-1; D is undetermined. Germline V gene sequence: CDR1 SGHTA, CDR2 FQGTGA. The length of the CDR3 is 13 residues. V lost 0 bases to trimming and J lost 7 bases, with 7 bases between them.

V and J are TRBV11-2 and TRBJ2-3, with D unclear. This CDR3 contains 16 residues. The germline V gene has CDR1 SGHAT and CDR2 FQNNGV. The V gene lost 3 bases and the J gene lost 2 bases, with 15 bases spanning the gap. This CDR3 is CASSLSRTLDTDTQYF. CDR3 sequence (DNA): TGTGCCAGCAGCTTGTCTCGGACGCTGGACACAGATACGCAGTATTTT.

DNA of the CDR3: TGTGCCAGCAGCGGACTAGCGGGAGTAGCAGAGACCCAGTACTTC. Translation gives CASSGLAGVAETQYF. This chain uses TRBV6-1 with TRBJ2-5, with TRBD2 matching over 13 bases. V was pared by 6 bases and J by 4 bases, with 5 bases of the junction left unmatched. The CDR3 runs 15 residues. CDR1 is MNHNS, CDR2 SASEGT, per germline.

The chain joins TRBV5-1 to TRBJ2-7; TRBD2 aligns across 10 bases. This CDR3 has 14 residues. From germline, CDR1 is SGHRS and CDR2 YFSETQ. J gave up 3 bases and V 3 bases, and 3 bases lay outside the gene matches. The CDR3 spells CASSWTSGVYEQYF. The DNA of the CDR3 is TGCGCCAGCAGCTGGACTAGCGGAGTCTACGAGCAGTACTTC. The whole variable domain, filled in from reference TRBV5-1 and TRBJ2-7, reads KAGVTQTPRYLIKTRGQQVTLSCSPISGHRSVSWYQQTPGQGLQFLFEYFSETQRNKGNFPGRFSGRQFSNSRSEMNVSTLELGDSALYLCASSWTSGVYEQYFGPGTRLTVT.

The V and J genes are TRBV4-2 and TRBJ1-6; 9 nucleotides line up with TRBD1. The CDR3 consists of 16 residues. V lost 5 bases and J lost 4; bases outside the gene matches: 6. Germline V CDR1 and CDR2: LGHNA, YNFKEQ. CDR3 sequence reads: CASSATGTGYNSPLHF. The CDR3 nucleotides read TGTGCCAGCAGCGCAACCGGGACAGGGTATAATTCACCCCTCCACTTT.

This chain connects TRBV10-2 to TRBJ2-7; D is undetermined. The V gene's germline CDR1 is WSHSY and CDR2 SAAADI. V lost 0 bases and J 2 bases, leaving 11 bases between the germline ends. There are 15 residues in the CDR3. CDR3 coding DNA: TGCGCCAGCAGTGAGTCGAATAAGGGTCCCTACGAGCAGTACTTC. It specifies CASSESNKGPYEQYF.